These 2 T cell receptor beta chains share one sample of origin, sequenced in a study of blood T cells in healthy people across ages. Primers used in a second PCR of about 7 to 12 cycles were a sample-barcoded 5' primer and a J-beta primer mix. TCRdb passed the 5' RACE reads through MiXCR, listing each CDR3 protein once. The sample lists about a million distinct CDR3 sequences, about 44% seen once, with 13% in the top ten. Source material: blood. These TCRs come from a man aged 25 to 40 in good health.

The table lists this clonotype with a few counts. CDR3: CASSLHAGGSTDTQYF. The CDR3 region has the DNA TGTGCCAGCAGTTTGCACGCGGGGGGGAGCACAGATACGCAGTATTTT. The rearrangement uses TRBV28 and TRBJ2-3; 9 bases are a match to TRBD2. Germline V lookup: CDR1 MDHEN, CDR2 SYDVKM. The CDR3 totals 16 residues. V shed 3 bases, J shed 0 bases, and the junction held 4 bases outside the gene matches.

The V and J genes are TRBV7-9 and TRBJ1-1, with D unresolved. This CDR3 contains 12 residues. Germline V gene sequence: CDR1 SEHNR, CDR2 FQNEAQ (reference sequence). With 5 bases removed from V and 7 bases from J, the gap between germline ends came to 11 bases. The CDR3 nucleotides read TGTGCCAGCAGCCCCACGGTGGGTGAAGCTTTCTTT. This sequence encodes CASSPTVGEAFF.